Presented here are 18 T cell receptor beta chains from one specimen sequenced in a study of blood T cell repertoires in COVID-19 (dated by TCRdb to 2019 to 2021). Receptor libraries were prepared by the immunoSEQ multiplex PCR assay. The table comes from immuneACCESS by way of TCRdb, which keeps in-frame sequences with V and J called. Part of the clones is missing from these tables; in studies checked, under half for an unresolved V gene and the rest for unknown reasons. This sample is represented by approximately 37,000 clones; about 87% of them were singletons. The ten largest account for over 8% of the sample. Sequencing was done on a sample of peripheral blood. These receptors all stem from a human donor in a cohort sampled during active COVID-19.

The gene calls are TRBV2 and TRBJ2-1; TRBD2 agrees at 10 bases. The V segment lost 4 bases and the J segment 1 base; nucleotides outside the gene matches: 4. Germline loops: CDR1 SNHLY, CDR2 FYNNEI. The CDR3 runs to 16 residues. CDR3 amino acids: CASSVGTSVSYNEQFF. The CDR3 DNA reads TGTGCCAGCAGTGTAGGGACTAGCGTATCCTACAATGAGCAGTTCTTC.

The J gene is TRBJ2-1, the V gene TRBV19, with 14 bases identical to TRBD2. The CDR3 is 18 amino acids. Germline assignment: CDR1 LNHDA and CDR2 SQIVND (reference sequence). The V and J ends lost 4 bases and 6 bases, in that order; junction bases with no gene match: 11. CDR3 amino acids: CASSTLASGTSGGNEQFF. The CDR3 DNA follows: TGTGCCAGTAGTACGCTCGCATCCGGGACTAGCGGGGGCAATGAGCAGTTCTTC. The full variable domain, its missing parts supplied by reference TRBV19 and TRBJ2-1, is DGGITQSPKYLFRKEGQNVTLSCEQNLNHDAMYWYRQDPGQGLRLIYYSQIVNDFQKGDIAEGYSVSREKKESFPLTVTSAQKNPTAFYLCASSTLASGTSGGNEQFFGPGTRLTVL.

The CDR3: CASSFQGGARDEQFF. In DNA, the CDR3 is TGTGCCAGCAGCTTCCAAGGGGGGGCCCGCGATGAGCAGTTCTTC. The chain uses TRBV11-3 and TRBJ2-1, with D perhaps TRBD2 (7 bases). In germline, CDR1 is SGHNT, CDR2 YENEEA. The ends were cut back, 3 bases at V and 8 bases at J, with 17 bases in the middle. The CDR3 is 15 residues long.

Only a few counts were recorded for this clone. The chain combines TRBV19 with TRBJ2-7; 7 bases line up with TRBD2. Germline V gene sequence: CDR1 LNHDA, CDR2 SQIVND (reference sequence). With 7 bases clipped from V and 3 bases from J, the junction kept 12 bases outside the gene matches. The CDR3 is 15 amino acids. The CDR3 here is CASKLSSGGYYEQYF. CDR3 bases: TGTGCCAGTAAATTGTCTAGCGGCGGGTACTACGAGCAGTACTTC.

The chain recombines TRBV6-5 with TRBJ2-2; 9 bases match TRBD1. CDR1 is MNHEY and CDR2 is SVGAGI in the germline V gene. Trimming cost V 4 bases and J 6 bases; bases outside gene matches: 9. The CDR3 runs to 16 residues. CDR3 in DNA: TGTGCCAGCAGTTTTTCCGGGACAGGGATCTCCGGGGAGCTGTTTTTT. It yields the protein CASSFSGTGISGELFF.

This clone turned up a few times. The gene calls are TRBV18 and TRBJ1-1; maybe TRBD1 (5 bases). The V end lost 10 bases, the J end lost 7 bases, and 13 bases lay between the germline ends. Germline V gives CDR1 KGHSH, CDR2 LQKENI. CDR3 length: 11 residues. The CDR3 protein is CATRGGDEAFF. CDR3 nucleotide sequence: TGTGCCACCCGGGGGGGGGATGAAGCTTTCTTT. The full variable domain, rest sourced from reference TRBV18 and TRBJ1-1, is NAGVMQNPRHLVRRRGQEARLRCSPMKGHSHVYWYRQLPEEGLKFMVYLQKENIIDESGMPKERFSAEFPKEGPSILRIQQVVRGDSAAYFCATRGGDEAFFGQGTRLTVV.

The rearrangement uses TRBV4-1 and TRBJ1-2; 7 bases are a match to TRBD1. This CDR3 is 15 amino acids long. CDR1 and CDR2 (germline): MGHRA, YSYEKL. Losses at the gene ends were 1 base for V and 4 bases for J; bases not matched to a gene: 6. The CDR3 DNA is TGCGCCAGCAGCCAAGCTTTGGGACAGCTCTATGGCTACACCTTC. Translating it yields CASSQALGQLYGYTF.

The gene calls are TRBV21-1 and TRBJ2-1; the table's D call TRBD2 went unverified against the DNA. TRBV21-1 is classified as a pseudogene. The CDR3 loop spans 15 amino acids. This CDR3 reads CASSPLGGANNEQFF. The DNA for the CDR3 is TGTGCCAGCAGCCCGCTGGGAGGGGCCAACAATGAGCAGTTCTTC.

The chain couples TRBV11-2 to TRBJ2-1, with 9 bases identical to TRBD1. The germline CDR1 and CDR2 sequences are SGHAT and FQNNGV. The CDR3 has 15 residues. J gave up 7 bases and V 7 bases, and 11 bases lay outside the gene matches. The CDR3 nucleotides are TGTGCCAGCACATTAGTACAGGGGGCGAGGAATGAGCAGTTCTTC. Translating gives CASTLVQGARNEQFF.

The chain joins TRBV5-4 to TRBJ1-1, with TRBD1 matching 10 bases. Germline-derived CDR1 and CDR2 are SGHNT and YYREEE (reference sequence). The length of the CDR3 is 15 residues. Germline trimming cut 3 bases from V and 0 bases from J; bases unmatched to any gene: 2. CDR3 region: CASSWGTGVNTEAFF. In DNA, the CDR3 is TGTGCCAGCAGCTGGGGGACAGGGGTGAACACTGAAGCTTTCTTT.

This clone appeared a single time. V usage is TRBV19 and J usage is TRBJ1-5, with 7 bases that match TRBD1. From germline, CDR1 is LNHDA and CDR2 SQIVND (reference sequence). The CDR3 runs 13 residues. Losses at the gene ends were 11 bases for V and 0 bases for J; bases not matched to a gene: 4. CDR3 region: CAAGQFSNQPQHF. The CDR3 nucleotides read TGTGCCGCGGGACAGTTTAGCAATCAGCCCCAGCATTTT. The complete variable domain, with remaining parts taken from reference TRBV19 and TRBJ1-5, reads DGGITQSPKYLFRKEGQNVTLSCEQNLNHDAMYWYRQDPGQGLRLIYYSQIVNDFQKGDIAEGYSVSREKKESFPLTVTSAQKNPTAFYLCAAGQFSNQPQHFGDGTRLSIL.

The chain has TRBV7-2 and TRBJ2-3, with D hard to call. Germline CDR1 is SGHTA and CDR2 is FQGNSA. The CDR3 consists of 12 residues. Trimming removed 0 bases at V and 7 bases at J, with 5 bases between. CDR3 loop: CASSLALYTQYF. CDR3 DNA sequence: TGTGCCAGCAGCTTAGCACTATATACGCAGTATTTT.

This clone has just one count. The J gene is TRBJ1-5, the V gene TRBV2; perhaps TRBD1 as D (6 bases). CDR3 length equals 13 residues. The V end was cut by 4 bases, the J end by 4 bases, with 8 bases between. Germline CDR1 SNHLY, CDR2 FYNNEI. CDR3 in DNA: TGTGCCAGCAGTGGGGGGCGGAATCAGCCCCAGCATTTT. Protein sequence: CASSGGRNQPQHF.

J is TRBJ2-7 and V is TRBV6-5; a weak D match, TRBD1 (6 bases). There are 11 residues in the CDR3. CDR1 is MNHEY and CDR2 is SVGAGI in the germline V gene. The CDR3 DNA sequence: TGTGCGACCGGGACAATCTACGAGCAGTACTTC. Translating gives CATGTIYEQYF.

The V and J genes are TRBV7-9 and TRBJ1-1, with TRBD1 as a possible D gene (6 bases). Trimming removed 1 base from V and 4 bases from J, with 7 bases in between. The CDR3 contains 13 residues. CDR1 and CDR2 (germline): SEHNR, FQNEAQ (reference sequence). The CDR3 sequence is CASSLVGATEAFF. The CDR3 bases are TGTGCCAGCAGCTTAGTGGGGGCCACTGAAGCTTTCTTT.

V gene TRBV5-1 combines with J gene TRBJ1-1, with 7 bases matching TRBD1. The V gene end was trimmed by 1 base and the J gene end by 0 bases; junction bases not matched to a gene: 3. This CDR3 contains 15 residues. Germline V gene sequence: CDR1 SGHRS, CDR2 YFSETQ. The CDR3 region has the DNA TGCGCCAGCAGCTTGACAGGGGTTGTGAACACTGAAGCTTTCTTT. Its translation is CASSLTGVVNTEAFF. The full variable domain, with the rest looked up from reference TRBV5-1 and TRBJ1-1, is KAGVTQTPRYLIKTRGQQVTLSCSPISGHRSVSWYQQTPGQGLQFLFEYFSETQRNKGNFPGRFSGRQFSNSRSEMNVSTLELGDSALYLCASSLTGVVNTEAFFGQGTRLTVV.

This chain uses TRBV3-1 (or the pseudogene TRBV3-2) with TRBJ2-1, with TRBD2 identical over 8 bases. CDR1 is LGHDT, CDR2 YNNKEL, per germline (reference sequence). This CDR3 spans 16 amino acids. V lost 4 bases and J lost 8; bases outside the gene matches: 13. The CDR3 DNA reads as TGTGCCAGCAGCCCTACGGGGCGGGGGGCCTTGGATGAGCAGTTCTTC. Its protein is CASSPTGRGALDEQFF.

This sequence joins TRBV19 and TRBJ2-4; 9 bases agree with TRBD1. Germline loops: CDR1 LNHDA, CDR2 SQIVND (reference sequence). V shed 5 bases and J 5 bases; nucleotides not matched to a gene: 4. The CDR3 has 14 amino acids. CDR3 sequence: CASSADRGQNIQYF. In nucleotides, the CDR3 is TGTGCCAGTAGTGCGGACAGGGGACAAAACATTCAGTACTTC.